These T cell receptor beta chains were read from a single sample in a study of blood T cell repertoires in COVID-19. Libraries were prepared by immunoSEQ multiplex PCR; TCRdb keeps only in-frame clonotypes and omits some of them. The table records roughly 15,000 clones, more than 75% of them present only once. Sequenced sample: peripheral blood. Receptors originate from a man aged 55 to 70 with active COVID-19. CDR3s include the opening cysteine and the closing phenylalanine or tryptophan. The D gene is left open where the match is weak. Not every row has a clone size; where given, it reads once, few, many or a size class.

>TRBJ2-3|-|-|TRBV5-1
CASSLAVDTQYF
>TRBJ2-7|-|medium-sized|TRBV5-1
CASSLTGSYEQYF
>TRBJ2-5|TRBD1|-|TRBV19
CATKQGAQETQYF
>TRBJ1-1|-|-|TRBV5-5
CASSSMKDSLNTEAFF
>TRBJ1-6|-|-|TRBV7-9
CASSPSGGSPLHF
>TRBJ1-6|-|-|TRBV9
CASSVGREGSPLHF
>TRBJ1-4|-|-|TRBV6-4
CASMGGVNEKLFF
>TRBJ1-2|-|-|TRBV19
CASSSPGDANYGYTF
>TRBJ1-3|TRBD1|-|TRBV5-4
CASSWGYGQGGNTIYF
>TRBJ1-5|-|-|TRBV19
CASSMVAGLLNQPQHF
>TRBJ2-3|TRBD2|-|TRBV7-2
CASSSPPGLAGGRDTQYF
>TRBJ1-4|-|-|TRBV2
CASSELGTTNEKLFF
>TRBJ2-3|-|-|TRBV7-3
CASSSDRDTQYF
>TRBJ1-2|-|-|TRBV5-1
CASSGSGYGYTF
>TRBJ2-3|TRBD2|-|TRBV6-1
CASSGTRVVITDTQYF
>TRBJ1-5|-|-|TRBV6-6
CASSPGQYQKSQHF